These 15 T cell receptor beta chains originate from one sample sequenced in a study of Ad26.COV2.S vaccination and SARS-CoV-2 variants (dated by TCRdb to about 2021). Library construction relied on the immunoSEQ multiplex PCR assay. TCRdb re-hosts the immuneACCESS table, in-frame sequences only. Its copies lack some clones; in the studies checked, an unresolved V gene accounts for under half of them, and the cause for the rest is not known. The sample table contains roughly 350,000 clones; only one count was recorded for around 90% of them. Around 3.5% of the sample goes to the ten largest clones. The treatment or condition label of this sample denotes: about 20 received Ad26.COV2.S at low or high dose, single or two shots; 5 received placebo; per-sample allocation not given. Repertoires of vaccine and placebo recipients were sequenced from samples taken on day 63 after the first injection. The sample in question was peripheral blood, obtained in a trial of Ad26.COV2.S vaccine versus placebo. Receptor source: a person between 18 and 65 years old who received the Ad26.COV2.S COVID-19 vaccine or a placebo.

V is TRBV5-1 and J is TRBJ1-1; tentatively, D is TRBD1 (6 bases). CDR1 is SGHRS, CDR2 YFSETQ, per germline. The CDR3 length is 15 residues. The ends were cut back, 0 bases at V and 3 bases at J, with 12 bases in the middle. CDR3 bases: TGCGCCAGCAGCTTGGGAGGGGGACGGGACACTGAAGCTTTCTTT. It is translated as CASSLGGGRDTEAFF.

The chain carries TRBV7-9 and TRBJ1-5; 11 nucleotides match TRBD1. The CDR3 length is 17 residues. CDR1 is SEHNR, CDR2 FQNEAQ, per germline (reference sequence). The trim removed 0 bases at V and 7 bases at J, leaving 8 bases unmatched. The CDR3 spells CASSLAQVGTGGQPQHF. The CDR3 region has the DNA TGTGCCAGCAGCTTAGCCCAAGTCGGGACAGGGGGACAGCCCCAGCATTTT.

This chain uses TRBV7-2 with TRBJ2-6; D is undetermined. The V and J ends lost 1 base and 0 bases respectively, with 7 bases between them. The CDR3 is 16 residues long. Germline V gene lookup returns CDR1 SGHTA and CDR2 FQGNSA. The CDR3 here is CASSLVGYSGANVLTF. CDR3 sequence (DNA): TGTGCCAGCAGCTTAGTAGGGTACTCTGGGGCCAACGTCCTGACTTTC.

V gene TRBV7-3 combines with J gene TRBJ1-5; D gene unclear. V was clipped by 3 bases and J by 3 bases, with 3 bases between them. The germline CDR1 and CDR2 sequences are SGHTA and FQGTGA. The CDR3 contains 12 residues. CDR3: CASSLVNQPQHF. CDR3 sequence (DNA): TGTGCCAGCAGCTTGGTCAATCAGCCCCAGCATTTT.

J is TRBJ2-1 and V is TRBV6-2 or TRBV6-3; 9 bases map to TRBD2. This CDR3 has 16 amino acids. Germline assignment: CDR1 MNHEY and CDR2 SVGEGT. V shed 0 bases, J shed 7 bases, and the junction held 7 bases outside the gene matches. The CDR3 sequence is CASSYSFTRGGNEQFF. CDR3 nucleotides: TGTGCCAGCAGTTACTCGTTTACGCGGGGGGGGAATGAGCAGTTCTTC.

The chain carries TRBV2 and TRBJ1-4; 7 nucleotides match TRBD1. The CDR3 is made up of 13 amino acids. The V and J ends lost 6 bases and 7 bases, in that order; junction bases with no gene match: 5. The V gene's germline CDR1 is SNHLY and CDR2 FYNNEI. The CDR3 DNA reads TGTGCCAGCAGGCCGGGACAGATTGAAAAACTGTTTTTT. Its translation is CASRPGQIEKLFF.

V gene TRBV5-1 combines with J gene TRBJ1-1; D gene ambiguous. This CDR3 has 15 residues. Per the germline V gene, CDR1 is SGHRS and CDR2 is YFSETQ. The V gene lost 2 bases and the J gene lost 0 bases, with 11 bases spanning the gap. CDR3 nucleotides: TGCGCCAGCAGCTTTAGTCAGAATTTGAACACTGAAGCTTTCTTT. Translated, it gives CASSFSQNLNTEAFF.

A few counts support this clone. This chain connects TRBV4-2 to TRBJ1-6; D gene uncertain. This CDR3 has 16 residues. Germline V gives CDR1 LGHNA, CDR2 YNFKEQ. V was trimmed by 0 bases and J by 5 bases, leaving 11 bases between them. This chain's CDR3 is CASSQDRADDNSPLHF. The CDR3 bases are TGTGCCAGCAGCCAAGATCGGGCGGATGATAATTCACCCCTCCACTTT.

The V gene is TRBV16, the J gene TRBJ1-1, with D tentatively TRBD1 (5 bases). The CDR3 is 13 amino acids. Per the germline V gene, CDR1 is KGHSY and CDR2 is FQNENV. Trimming took 2 bases from V and 4 from J, leaving 8 bases between them. The CDR3 here is CASSQGGGTEAFF. CDR3 sequence (DNA): TGTGCCAGCAGCCAAGGGGGAGGCACTGAAGCTTTCTTT.

The chain is built from TRBV9 and TRBJ2-3, with 10 bases aligning to TRBD2. CDR3 size: 15 residues. CDR1 and CDR2 from the germline V gene are SGDLS and YYNGEE. Trimming cost V 3 bases and J 0 bases; bases outside gene matches: 1. The CDR3 nucleotides are TGTGCCAGCAGCGCTAGCGGGAGAAGCACAGATACGCAGTATTTT. Translation: CASSASGRSTDTQYF. The full variable domain, in which reference TRBV9 and TRBJ2-3 provide the parts outside the CDR3, is DSGVTQTPKHLITATGQRVTLRCSPRSGDLSVYWYQQSLDQGLQFLIQYYNGEERAKGNILERFSAQQFPDLHSELNLSSLELGDSALYFCASSASGRSTDTQYFGPGTRLTVL.

The V call is TRBV30, the J call TRBJ2-2; D is perhaps TRBD1 or TRBD2 (5 bases each). The V gene lost 0 bases and the J gene lost 7 bases, with 15 bases spanning the gap. CDR3 length: 15 amino acids. The germline V gene has CDR1 GTSNPN and CDR2 SVGIG (reference sequence). CDR3 sequence: CAWSVVGTPFGELFF. For the CDR3, the DNA is TGTGCCTGGAGTGTAGTGGGGACCCCCTTCGGGGAGCTGTTTTTT.

This clone showed up just a few times. V is TRBV18 and J is TRBJ1-6; TRBD1 agrees at 8 bases. This CDR3 region has 17 residues. V dropped 5 bases and J dropped 0; count of bases not matched to a gene: 6. In germline, CDR1 is KGHSH, CDR2 LQKENI. The chain's CDR3 is CASSSSQGGSYNSPLHF. For the CDR3, the DNA is TGTGCCAGCTCATCTTCACAGGGGGGCTCCTATAATTCACCCCTCCACTTT.

This clone was observed a handful of times. CDR3 sequence: CASNPGVSGNTIYF. DNA for the CDR3: TGTGCCAGTAATCCAGGGGTGTCTGGAAACACCATATATTTT. V is TRBV19 and J is TRBJ1-3; perhaps TRBD1 as D (6 bases). Germline loops: CDR1 LNHDA, CDR2 SQIVND (reference sequence). V lost 7 bases and J lost 1, with 11 bases in between. This CDR3 is built from 14 residues.

The genes are TRBV9 and TRBJ2-2, with D perhaps matching TRBD2 (6 bases). The germline V gene encodes CDR1 SGDLS and CDR2 YYNGEE. The CDR3 extends over 13 amino acids. V was shortened by 0 bases and J by 8 bases, with 8 bases between the two germline ends. The CDR3 loop reads CASSVDGRGELFF. CDR3 bases: TGTGCCAGCAGCGTAGACGGGAGAGGGGAGCTGTTTTTT. The variable domain in full, completed from reference TRBV9 and TRBJ2-2, reads DSGVTQTPKHLITATGQRVTLRCSPRSGDLSVYWYQQSLDQGLQFLIQYYNGEERAKGNILERFSAQQFPDLHSELNLSSLELGDSALYFCASSVDGRGELFFGEGSRLTVL.

The chain is built from TRBV4-1 and TRBJ2-3, with D possibly being TRBD1 or TRBD2 (5 bases each). The CDR3 sequence is 15 residues long. CDR1 and CDR2 (germline): MGHRA, YSYEKL. V was shortened by 1 base and J by 4 bases, with 12 bases between the two germline ends. CDR3 sequence reads: CASSQVGASSDTQYF. In nucleotides, the CDR3 is TGCGCCAGCAGCCAAGTAGGGGCTAGCTCAGATACGCAGTATTTT.